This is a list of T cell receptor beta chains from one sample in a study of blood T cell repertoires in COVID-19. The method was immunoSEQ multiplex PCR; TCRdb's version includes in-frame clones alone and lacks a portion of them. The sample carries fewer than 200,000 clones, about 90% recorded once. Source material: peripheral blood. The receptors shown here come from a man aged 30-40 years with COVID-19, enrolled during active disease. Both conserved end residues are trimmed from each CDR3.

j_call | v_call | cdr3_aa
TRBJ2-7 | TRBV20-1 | SASEPRAGAYEQY
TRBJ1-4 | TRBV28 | ASRDSFKGEKLF
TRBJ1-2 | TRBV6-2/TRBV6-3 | ASSYSLGQGANYGYT
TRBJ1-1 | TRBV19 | ASSIGDQAF
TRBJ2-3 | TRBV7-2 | ASSLRRGGMTDTQY
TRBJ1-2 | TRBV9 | ASSVGQVEYGYT
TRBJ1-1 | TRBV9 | ASSVASLGEAF
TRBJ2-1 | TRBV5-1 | ASSKDRSNEQF
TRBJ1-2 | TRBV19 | ASTPLGTGGAYGYT
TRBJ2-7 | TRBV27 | ASSLRGLLYEQY
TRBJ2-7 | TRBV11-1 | ASALLGTGYEQY
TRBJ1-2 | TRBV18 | ASSRLEGPYGYT
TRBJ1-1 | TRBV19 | ASSIVDRENTEAF
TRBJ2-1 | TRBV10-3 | AISESNGYEQF
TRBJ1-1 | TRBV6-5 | ASSYSAGGTEAF
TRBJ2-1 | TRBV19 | ASSMMFGLAGGIYNEQF
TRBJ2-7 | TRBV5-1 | ASSLVTGSNEQY